This paragraph covers one T cell receptor beta chain sequence. The data are from a study of monozygotic twins with inflammatory bowel disease. The CDR3 covers 13 residues. CDR1 and CDR2 (germline): SNHLY, FYNNEI. Per individual sample, eight separate reactions were used to make cDNA. Each CDR3 protein gets one entry in TCRdb, which reprocessed the 5' RACE reads and gives no DNA. This listing includes approximately 200,000 distinct CDR3 sequences. Specimen: blood. The receptor's source is a human donor with ulcerative colitis or Crohn's disease, or a healthy co-twin of an affected twin (not recorded which). The J gene is TRBJ2-7, the V gene TRBV2; TCRdb picks TRBD1, but there is no DNA to check that call. The CDR3 is CASSAGDHYEQYF.